The sequence of this TCR beta chain was determined in a study of cytomegalovirus exposure and HLA in healthy donors. General observations from the study: Some TCR beta chains (164 of them) were listed as cytomegalovirus-associated.

The CDR3 totals 13 residues. Germline assignment: CDR1 SGHRS and CDR2 YFSETQ. V gave up 5 bases and J gave up 1 base, with 9 bases separating them. It was with 60 Vbeta and 13 Jbeta primers that the PCR ran. Measured with immunoSEQ multiplex PCR; TCRdb has only the in-frame clones, and not every one. Found here are some 120,000 clones, roughly 80% of them singletons; the top ten hold 3% to 4%. In the case of this clone: The antigen remains unidentified.

This sequence joins TRBV5-1 and TRBJ1-1; D is unresolved. The sequenced material came from PBMCs. The TCR originated in a man aged 18 to 35 in good health and CMV-seropositive. CDR3 sequence reads: CASRLLGNTEAFF. CDR3 nucleotides: TGCGCCAGCAGACTTCTCGGGAACACTGAAGCTTTCTTT.